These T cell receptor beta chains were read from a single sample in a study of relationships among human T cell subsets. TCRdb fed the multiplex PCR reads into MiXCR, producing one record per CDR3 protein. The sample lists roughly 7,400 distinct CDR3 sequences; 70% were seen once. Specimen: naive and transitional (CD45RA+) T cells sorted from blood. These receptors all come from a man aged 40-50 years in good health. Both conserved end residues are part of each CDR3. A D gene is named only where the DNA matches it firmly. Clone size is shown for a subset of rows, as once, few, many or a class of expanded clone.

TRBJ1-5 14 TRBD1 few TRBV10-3 CAAHPGQGNQPQHF TGTGCCGCCCACCCGGGACAGGGCAATCAGCCCCAGCATTTT
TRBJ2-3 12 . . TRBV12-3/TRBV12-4 CASSLGDRGQYF TGTGCCAGCAGCCTAGGAGATCGGGGGCAGTATTTT
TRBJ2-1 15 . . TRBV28 CASKGRGEGYNEQFF TGTGCCAGCAAGGGGCGAGGAGAAGGCTACAATGAGCAGTTCTTC
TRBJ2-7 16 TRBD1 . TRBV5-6 CASSSFDRAGGDEQYF TGTGCCAGCAGCTCTTTCGACAGGGCTGGGGGAGACGAGCAGTACTTC
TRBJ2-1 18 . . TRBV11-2 CASSPFNGDSISRNEQFF TGTGCCAGCAGCCCATTTAACGGGGACTCCATTTCTAGGAATGAGCAGTTCTTC
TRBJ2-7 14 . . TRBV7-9 CASSFGGSAYEQYF TGTGCCAGCAGCTTTGGGGGGTCCGCCTACGAGCAGTACTTC
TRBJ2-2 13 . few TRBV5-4 CASSQTNTGELFF TGTGCCAGCAGCCAAACGAACACCGGGGAGCTGTTTTTT
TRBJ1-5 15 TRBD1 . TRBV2 CASSELAGGSQPQHF TGTGCCAGCAGTGAATTGGCAGGGGGGAGTCAGCCCCAGCATTTT
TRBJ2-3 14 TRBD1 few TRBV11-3 CASSTGQGADTQYF TGTGCCAGCAGCACCGGACAGGGGGCAGATACGCAGTATTTT
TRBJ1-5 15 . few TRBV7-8 CASSLDDASNQPQHF TGTGCCAGCAGCTTAGACGATGCTAGCAATCAGCCCCAGCATTTT
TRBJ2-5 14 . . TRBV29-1 CSARQNNPQETQYF TGCAGCGCGAGGCAGAACAATCCCCAAGAGACCCAGTACTTC
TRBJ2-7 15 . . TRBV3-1 CASSPRYVGEFEQYF TGTGCCAGCAGCCCACGGTACGTGGGGGAGTTTGAGCAGTACTTC
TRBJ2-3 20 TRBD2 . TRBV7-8 CASSLAPLAGRALDTDTQYF TGTGCCAGCAGCTTAGCGCCGCTAGCGGGGCGGGCTTTGGACACAGATACGCAGTATTTT
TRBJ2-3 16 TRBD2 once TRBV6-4 CASSDSTSGSTDTQYF TGTGCCAGCAGTGACTCGACTAGCGGGAGTACAGATACGCAGTATTTT
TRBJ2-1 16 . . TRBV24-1 CATSDPSSRSYNEQFF TGTGCCACCAGTGACCCCTCCAGTCGTTCCTACAATGAGCAGTTCTTC
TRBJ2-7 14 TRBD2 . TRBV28 CASIPRTSGYEQYF TGTGCCAGCATACCCAGGACTAGCGGGTACGAGCAGTACTTC
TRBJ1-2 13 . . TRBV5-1 CASSEGSLYGYTF TGCGCCAGCAGCGAAGGGAGCCTCTATGGCTACACCTTC
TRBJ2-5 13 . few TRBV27 CASSLVRQETQYF TGTGCCAGCAGTTTGGTGAGGCAAGAGACCCAGTACTTC
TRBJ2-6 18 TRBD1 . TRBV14 CASSPDRGSVSGANVLTF TGTGCCAGCAGCCCGGACAGGGGCTCCGTATCTGGGGCCAACGTCCTGACTTTC
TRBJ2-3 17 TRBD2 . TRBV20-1 CSARDQLAGLGTDTQYF TGCAGTGCTAGAGATCAGCTAGCGGGGCTTGGCACAGATACGCAGTATTTT
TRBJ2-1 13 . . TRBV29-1 CSVDAGIYNEQFF TGCAGCGTTGACGCGGGGATATACAATGAGCAGTTCTTC
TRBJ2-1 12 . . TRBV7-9 CASNFRSNEQFF TGTGCCAGCAACTTCCGCTCTAATGAGCAGTTCTTC
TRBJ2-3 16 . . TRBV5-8 CASSLAAEPGPDTQYF TGTGCCAGCAGCTTGGCTGCGGAACCCGGCCCAGATACGCAGTATTTT
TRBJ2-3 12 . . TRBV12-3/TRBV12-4 CASTRGTDTQYF TGTGCCAGCACCCGGGGCACAGATACGCAGTATTTT
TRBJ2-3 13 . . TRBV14 CASSHNLEDTQYF TGTGCCAGCAGCCATAATTTAGAAGATACGCAGTATTTT